These 29 T cell receptor beta chains were all obtained from the same sample, sequenced in a study of T cell responses to AZD1222 COVID-19 vaccine. The data were produced by immunoSEQ multiplex PCR, yet TCRdb's version contains in-frame clones alone and is incomplete. The sample lists tens of thousands of clones, approximately 89% occurring once. The sequencing here drew on peripheral blood, taken 28 days after the second dose of the MenACWY control vaccine. These receptors all stem from an adult who received the MenACWY meningococcal vaccine as a control.

The CDR3 nucleotides are TGTGCCTGGAGTGTAAAGGGGTTAAAGTCGTACAATGAGCAGTTCTTC. It yields the protein CAWSVKGLKSYNEQFF. V and J are TRBV30 and TRBJ2-1; D may be TRBD1 (5 bases). CDR3 size: 16 residues. Trimming took off 0 bases at V and 4 bases at J, with 16 bases between the two ends. Germline CDR1 is GTSNPN and CDR2 is SVGIG (reference sequence).

This clone was found a few times. The rearrangement joins TRBV10-1 to TRBJ1-5; D is undetermined. Germline CDR1 is WNHNN and CDR2 is SYGVQD (reference sequence). Trimming cost V 4 bases and J 5 bases, with 15 bases left between them. This CDR3 has 15 amino acids. DNA of the CDR3: TGCGCCAGCAGTGTTCCCGGCAGGTTCTATCAGCCCCAGCATTTT. Protein product: CASSVPGRFYQPQHF.

The rearrangement links TRBV6-4 to TRBJ2-1; a possible D gene is TRBD1 (6 bases). This CDR3 is built from 15 residues. Trimming took 0 bases from V and 7 from J, leaving 13 bases between them. Germline V gene data show CDR1 as MRHNA and CDR2 as SNTAGT. Here the CDR3 reads CASSDSEAGENEQFF. As DNA, the CDR3 is TGTGCCAGCAGTGACTCGGAGGCAGGGGAAAATGAGCAGTTCTTC.

J is TRBJ1-2 and V is TRBV19; possible D gene TRBD1, 6 bases. V lost 7 bases and J 4 bases, leaving 16 bases between the germline ends. CDR1 and CDR2 (germline): LNHDA, SQIVND (reference sequence). The CDR3 is 14 residues long. The CDR3 DNA follows: TGTGCCAGTACCTCGGACAGTTTTTTCTATGGCTACACCTTC. Its translation is CASTSDSFFYGYTF.

The rearrangement uses TRBV5-5 and TRBJ1-2, with D possibly matching TRBD1 (6 bases). Germline V lookup: CDR1 SGHKS, CDR2 YYEKEE (reference sequence). The ends were cut back, 4 bases at V and 4 bases at J, with 17 bases in the middle. This CDR3 has 15 residues. The CDR3 DNA reads as TGTGCCAGCAGCCAGGTCGGGGACACTTTCTATGGCTACACCTTC. Protein sequence: CASSQVGDTFYGYTF.

The chain joins TRBV28 to TRBJ2-7; TRBD1 matches 7 bases. The CDR3 has 14 amino acids. CDR1 and CDR2 (germline): MDHEN, SYDVKM. The V segment lost 8 bases and the J segment 3 bases; nucleotides outside the gene matches: 10. The CDR3 nucleotides read TGTGCCAGCCAGAACAGGGGTAGGAGCTACGAGCAGTACTTC. Protein sequence: CASQNRGRSYEQYF. Combining the CDR3 with reference TRBV28 and TRBJ2-7 gives the whole variable domain DVKVTQSSRYLVKRTGEKVFLECVQDMDHENMFWYRQDPGLGLRLIYFSYDVKMKEKGDIPEGYSVSREKKERFSLILESASTNQTSMYLCASQNRGRSYEQYFGPGTRLTVT.

The gene calls are TRBV7-2 and TRBJ1-2; the match to TRBD1 covers 8 bases. V shed 4 bases, J shed 6 bases, and the junction held 7 bases outside the gene matches. This CDR3 has 14 amino acids. Germline CDR1 is SGHTA and CDR2 is FQGNSA. CDR3 sequence reads: CASSSWTGLNGYTF. CDR3 nucleotide sequence: TGTGCCAGCAGCTCGTGGACAGGGTTGAATGGCTACACCTTC.

The chain carries TRBV4-2 and TRBJ1-4; D is uncertain. Germline V gene lookup returns CDR1 LGHNA and CDR2 YNFKEQ. This CDR3 comprises 15 residues. V was pared by 0 bases and J by 6 bases, with 11 bases between. The CDR3 here is CASSQDKDAYEKLFF. The CDR3 DNA is TGTGCCAGCAGCCAAGATAAGGACGCCTATGAAAAACTGTTTTTT.

The rearrangement joins TRBV3-1 (or the pseudogene TRBV3-2) to TRBJ2-1; TRBD1 matches 7 bases. The V and J ends lost 2 bases and 3 bases, in that order; junction bases with no gene match: 4. Germline V CDR1 and CDR2: LGHDT, YNNKEL (reference sequence). The CDR3 sequence is 15 residues long. The CDR3 nucleotides are TGTGCCAGCAGCCAAACCGGGACAGTCTACAATGAGCAGTTCTTC. Its translation: CASSQTGTVYNEQFF.

In its sample, this clone was seen once. The chain is built from TRBV19 and TRBJ1-1; TRBD1 might be the D (6 bases). There are 16 residues in the CDR3. With 4 bases removed from V and 1 base from J, the gap between germline ends came to 16 bases. Germline CDR1 and CDR2: LNHDA and SQIVND (reference sequence). CDR3 bases: TGTGCCAGTAGTAGTATAGGGGGGACGGGGAACACTGAAGCTTTCTTT. Protein sequence: CASSSIGGTGNTEAFF.

The rearrangement uses TRBV28 and TRBJ1-1; weak D call: TRBD1 (5 bases). Trimming left V 5 bases short and J 5 bases short, with 24 bases between. This CDR3 comprises 17 residues. Per germline, CDR1 MDHEN and CDR2 SYDVKM. The CDR3 region has the DNA TGTGCCAGCAGTCCGCATAACGCCCGGGGGGGGAGGACTGAAGCTTTCTTT. Translation: CASSPHNARGGRTEAFF.

This sequence joins TRBV18 and TRBJ2-3; TRBD1 agrees at 8 bases. The V and J ends lost 0 bases and 6 bases, in that order; junction bases with no gene match: 11. The CDR3 totals 17 residues. CDR1 KGHSH and CDR2 LQKENI come from the germline V gene. The CDR3 loop reads CASSPPGQARRQDTQYF. The CDR3 DNA is TGTGCCAGCTCACCACCGGGACAGGCCCGACGTCAGGATACGCAGTATTTT.

The rearrangement links TRBV7-9 to TRBJ1-2; maybe TRBD1 (5 bases). Trimming pared 8 bases from V and 4 bases from J, leaving 11 bases between. The CDR3 consists of 12 residues. Germline-derived CDR1 and CDR2 are SEHNR and FQNEAQ (reference sequence). Written as DNA, the CDR3 is TGTGCCAGCGTAGGGGATGGCTATGGCTACACCTTC. Its translation: CASVGDGYGYTF.

A note on this clone: Compared with germline, one end of the junction differs, possibly owing to a read error. This chain joins TRBV10-2 and TRBJ1-1; D is uncertain. The CDR3 loop spans 17 amino acids. Germline CDR1 reads WSHSY; CDR2 reads SAAADI. The CDR3 coding sequence is TGCGCCAACAGTGAGCCCGCGGGGTGGAGGTCGGACACTGAAGCTTTCTTT. Residues: CANSEPAGWRSDTEAFF.

Within the sample, this clone is medium-sized. The chain is built from TRBV6-2 or TRBV6-3 and TRBJ2-7, with 11 bases aligning to TRBD1. The CDR3 length is 15 residues. CDR1 MNHEY and CDR2 SVGEGT come from the germline V gene. Trimming cost V 4 bases and J 1 base; bases outside gene matches: 3. CDR3 protein: CASSSGQGASYEQYF. The CDR3 coding sequence is TGTGCCAGCAGTTCCGGACAGGGGGCATCCTACGAGCAGTACTTC.

The chain carries TRBV5-1 and TRBJ2-2; no definite D call. CDR1 is SGHRS and CDR2 is YFSETQ in the germline V gene. The V end was cut by 3 bases, the J end by 3 bases, with 12 bases between. This CDR3 has 15 residues. This CDR3 is CASSWVASYTGELFF. CDR3 nucleotide sequence: TGCGCCAGCAGCTGGGTGGCTAGTTACACCGGGGAGCTGTTTTTT.

V is TRBV13 and J is TRBJ1-6, with D possibly TRBD1 on 6 matching bases. This CDR3 comprises 16 residues. Looked up from germline, CDR1 is PRHDT and CDR2 is FYEKMQ (reference sequence). With 0 bases removed from V and 9 bases from J, the gap between germline ends came to 15 bases. CDR3 protein: CASSLGRHQGFSPLHF. The CDR3 region has the DNA TGTGCCAGCAGCTTAGGCCGCCATCAGGGGTTTTCACCCCTCCACTTT.

The rearrangement uses TRBV20-1 and TRBJ2-5; perhaps TRBD1 as D (5 bases). Germline CDR1 reads DFQATT; CDR2 reads SNEGSKA (reference sequence). This CDR3 has 10 amino acids. Deletions cut 5 bases from V and 7 bases from J, with 8 bases between. DNA of the CDR3: TGCAGTGCTCGACAGACGACCCAGTACTTC. It specifies CSARQTTQYF.

This clone was seen a few times. The V and J genes are TRBV29-1 and TRBJ1-2; D possibly corresponds to TRBD1 (6 bases). V was pared by 7 bases and J by 5 bases, with 14 bases between. Germline CDR1 and CDR2: SQVTM and ANQGSEA. The CDR3 has 12 residues. CDR3 protein: CSARDNRYGYTF. DNA for the CDR3: TGCAGCGCCAGGGACAATCGGTATGGCTACACCTTC.

The chain has TRBV15 and TRBJ1-5, with unresolved D. CDR1 and CDR2 from the germline V gene are LNHNV and YYDKDF (reference sequence). V was clipped by 3 bases and J by 5 bases, with 5 bases between them. This CDR3 has 12 residues. CDR3: CATSRLDQPQHF. CDR3 DNA: TGTGCCACCAGCAGGTTGGATCAGCCCCAGCATTTT. The variable domain in full, completed from reference TRBV15 and TRBJ1-5, reads DAMVIQNPRYQVTQFGKPVTLSCSQTLNHNVMYWYQQKSSQAPKLLFHYYDKDFNNEADTPDNFQSRRPNTSFCFLDIRSPGLGDTAMYLCATSRLDQPQHFGDGTRLSIL.

V usage is TRBV12-3 or TRBV12-4 and J usage is TRBJ1-3; unclear D gene. V dropped 7 bases and J dropped 4 bases, with 11 bases sitting between them. The length of the CDR3 is 13 residues. The CDR3 loop is CASTLTEGNTIYF. CDR3 DNA sequence: TGTGCCAGCACCCTGACCGAGGGAAACACCATATATTTT.

The J gene is TRBJ1-5, the V gene TRBV5-1, with D possibly being TRBD1 (6 bases). CDR1 and CDR2 from the germline V gene are SGHRS and YFSETQ. V was pared by 4 bases and J by 0 bases, with 14 bases between. The CDR3 is made up of 16 amino acids. The CDR3 spells CASSPGDVDSNQPQHF. The CDR3 DNA is TGCGCCAGCAGCCCAGGGGACGTCGATAGCAATCAGCCCCAGCATTTT. The full variable domain, in which reference TRBV5-1 and TRBJ1-5 provide the parts outside the CDR3, is KAGVTQTPRYLIKTRGQQVTLSCSPISGHRSVSWYQQTPGQGLQFLFEYFSETQRNKGNFPGRFSGRQFSNSRSEMNVSTLELGDSALYLCASSPGDVDSNQPQHFGDGTRLSIL.

The rearrangement links TRBV7-2 to TRBJ1-5; a possible D gene is TRBD1 (6 bases). The CDR3 sequence is 14 residues long. Per the germline V gene, CDR1 is SGHTA and CDR2 is FQGNSA. With 5 bases removed from V and 6 bases from J, the gap between germline ends came to 14 bases. CDR3 sequence: CASSPPDSSQPQHF. The CDR3 DNA is TGTGCCAGCAGCCCACCGGACAGTTCTCAGCCCCAGCATTTT. Full variable domain (remainder filled in from reference TRBV7-2 and TRBJ1-5): GAGVSQSPSNKVTEKGKDVELRCDPISGHTALYWYRQSLGQGLEFLIYFQGNSAPDKSGLPSDRFSAERTGGSVSTLTIQRTQQEDSAVYLCASSPPDSSQPQHFGDGTRLSIL.

CDR3 residues: CASTLNWGANTEAFF. DNA for the CDR3: TGTGCCAGCACCCTAAACTGGGGCGCGAACACTGAAGCTTTCTTT. V usage is TRBV28 and J usage is TRBJ1-1, with D maybe TRBD1 (5 bases). Trimming cost V 7 bases and J 1 base, with 16 bases left between them. The CDR3 is 15 amino acids. Germline V gene sequence: CDR1 MDHEN, CDR2 SYDVKM.

The CDR3 region has the DNA TGCGCCAGCAGCTCTGATAATTCACCCCTCCACTTT. It is translated as CASSSDNSPLHF. The rearrangement uses TRBV5-1 and TRBJ1-6; D not certain. This CDR3 comprises 12 residues. The V end was cut by 3 bases, the J end by 5 bases, with 3 bases between. Germline CDR1 and CDR2: SGHRS and YFSETQ.

The chain combines TRBV30 with TRBJ1-3; D is perhaps TRBD1 (5 bases). Germline CDR1 reads GTSNPN; CDR2 reads SVGIG (reference sequence). This CDR3 region has 14 residues. Trimming took off 3 bases at V and 4 bases at J, with 13 bases between the two ends. CDR3 DNA: TGTGCCTGGAGCGGGGCCGCAGCGGGAAACACCATATATTTT. Translation gives CAWSGAAAGNTIYF.

V is TRBV3-1 (or the pseudogene TRBV3-2) and J is TRBJ2-1; either TRBD1 or TRBD2 may fit D (5 bases each). The CDR3 consists of 15 residues. Germline CDR1 reads LGHDT; CDR2 reads YNNKEL (reference sequence). V was cut by 4 bases and J by 12 bases, with 22 bases left in between. This CDR3 is CASSLPGPTLRGQFF. The CDR3 DNA follows: TGTGCCAGCAGCCTACCGGGACCCACCCTCCGGGGGCAGTTCTTC.

This clone is large by share. The V and J genes are TRBV25-1 and TRBJ2-7, with D possibly matching TRBD2 (5 bases). This CDR3 is 12 amino acids long. CDR1 is MGHDK, CDR2 SYGVNS, per germline. V was pared by 5 bases and J by 2 bases, with 7 bases between. CDR3 sequence reads: CASSLGAYEQYF. The CDR3 DNA reads TGTGCCAGCAGTCTGGGAGCCTACGAGCAGTACTTC.

The chain combines TRBV4-2 with TRBJ1-3, with 8 positions matching TRBD1. Looked up from germline, CDR1 is LGHNA and CDR2 is YNFKEQ. Trimming at V came to 3 bases and at J to 3 bases, leaving 10 bases not matched to a gene. CDR3 length equals 17 residues. This CDR3 is CASSQLTGTGGGNTIYF. The CDR3 DNA sequence: TGTGCCAGCAGCCAGCTAACCGGGACAGGAGGTGGAAACACCATATATTTT.